Shown below are 8 T cell receptor beta chains from a single sample sequenced in a study of identical twins. TCRdb redid the calling of the 5' RACE reads with MiXCR, one entry per CDR3 protein. The table lists 400,000 to 650,000 distinct CDR3 sequences, about 20% of them singletons, with around 1% in the top ten. These data were likewise used in another study, on T cells expressing NK-cell markers.

The sequenced sample consisted of CD4+ T cells sorted from blood. Receptor source: a young woman in good health.

This clonotype was recorded a few times. This chain connects TRBV4-2 to TRBJ2-1; a weak D match, TRBD2 (6 bases). Between the trimmed V and J ends, which lost 4 bases and 3 bases, there was a span of 10 bases. The CDR3 is 14 amino acids. CDR1 and CDR2 from the germline V gene are LGHNA and YNFKEQ. The CDR3 DNA follows: TGTGCCAGCAGCCCCGCTAGCGACTACAATGAGCAGTTCTTC. Amino acids: CASSPASDYNEQFF.

CDR3 region: CAISESGRSSYNEQFF. The CDR3 DNA sequence: TGTGCCATCAGTGAGTCCGGGAGAAGCTCCTACAATGAGCAGTTCTTC. V gene TRBV10-3 combines with J gene TRBJ2-1; TRBD2 is a possible D gene (6 bases). This CDR3 is built from 16 residues. CDR1 and CDR2 (germline): ENHRY, SYGVKD. The ends were cut back, 0 bases at V and 0 bases at J, with 9 bases in the middle.

This clonotype was picked up a small number of times. This sequence joins TRBV29-1 and TRBJ2-5; 9 nucleotides align to TRBD1. V lost 3 bases and J lost 10; bases outside the gene matches: 9. CDR3 length: 13 amino acids. CDR1 and CDR2 (germline): SQVTM, ANQGSEA. The chain's CDR3 is CSVEGYDRGGQYF. In DNA form, the CDR3 reads TGCAGCGTTGAGGGCTACGACAGGGGGGGCCAGTACTTC.

This clonotype has more than one count but fewer than ten. The chain is built from TRBV6-1 and TRBJ2-1, with D perhaps matching TRBD2 (5 bases). V lost 5 bases to trimming and J lost 1 base, with 15 bases between them. This CDR3 comprises 16 residues. Germline CDR1 MNHNS, CDR2 SASEGT. Here the CDR3 DNA reads TGTGCCAGCAGTCGTCGGACTGCTTGGTCCTACAATGAGCAGTTCTTC. Translation gives CASSRRTAWSYNEQFF.

The chain uses TRBV29-1 and TRBJ1-1, with D perhaps TRBD1 (6 bases). Germline V gene lookup returns CDR1 SQVTM and CDR2 ANQGSEA. The V end was cut by 1 base, the J end by 10 bases, with 7 bases between. This CDR3 is built from 10 residues. CDR3 nucleotides: TGCAGCGTTGAAGTACAGGGAGCTTTCTTT. Protein: CSVEVQGAFF. Variable domain in full (rest from reference TRBV29-1 and TRBJ1-1): SAVISQKPSRDICQRGTSLTIQCQVDSQVTMMFWYRQQPGQSLTLIATANQGSEATYESGFVIDKFPISRPNLTFSTLTVSNMSPEDSSIYLCSVEVQGAFFGQGTRLTVV.

This clonotype was seen a few times. The chain uses TRBV12-3 or TRBV12-4 and TRBJ2-6; D might be TRBD1 (5 bases). Trimming removed 6 bases at V and 1 base at J, with 16 bases between. This CDR3 spans 17 amino acids. The CDR3 is CASRRQNLFSGANVLTF. The CDR3 bases are TGTGCCAGCAGGAGACAGAACCTCTTTTCTGGGGCCAACGTCCTGACTTTC.

The sample holds one count of this clonotype. The chain carries TRBV11-1 and TRBJ2-7; 8 positions match TRBD2. The germline V gene has CDR1 SGHAT and CDR2 FQDESV (reference sequence). The V and J ends lost 5 bases and 6 bases, in that order; junction bases with no gene match: 21. This CDR3 region has 18 residues. The CDR3 DNA reads as TGTGCCAGCAGCCCGCGAGGGGTTGGAGCGGGAGTTGCGGGCGAGCAGTACTTC. This encodes CASSPRGVGAGVAGEQYF.

The table lists this clonotype with many counts. This sequence joins TRBV20-1 and TRBJ1-1; 8 nucleotides align to TRBD1. This CDR3 is 14 amino acids long. CDR1 DFQATT and CDR2 SNEGSKA come from the germline V gene (reference sequence). J lost 5 bases, V lost 4 bases, and 9 bases had no gene match. The chain's CDR3 is CSAMHGQGGTEAFF. CDR3 DNA: TGCAGTGCTATGCATGGACAGGGAGGGACTGAAGCTTTCTTT.